This T cell receptor (beta chain) was retrieved from a study of T cell responses to AZD1222 COVID-19 vaccine (dated by TCRdb to the early 2020s). Looking at the study overall: Because spike-specific TCR depth and breadth did not differ between the two schedules, AZD1222 recipients who got a second dose at roughly 4 weeks were pooled with those who got a second dose at roughly 12 weeks. Trial participants were enrolled into age subgroups of 18-55, 56-69 and 70-plus years, which contained 148, 28 and 57 TCR-sequenced participants, respectively. TCR sequencing covered about 230 trial participants: 207 given two doses of AZD1222 and 26 given two doses of MenACWY control vaccine.

The paper's findings and limits, for the study overall: Most participants were white British and females outnumbered males, and the authors suggested that clonal diversity may have been underestimated. In the small 56-69-year group, the increase in depth fell short of significance, most likely because of low power. Epitopes outside the regions mutated in the B.1.351 and B.1.1.7 variants were reportedly recognized by nearly half of the unique spike-specific TCRs. Because no day 14 peak-response samples were available, repertoires were characterized only after the peak T cell response. After two AZD1222 doses, spike-specific TCR breadth and depth were significantly higher than at day 0 and than in MenACWY recipients. Only six or seven AZD1222 recipients were SARS-CoV-2 seropositive at baseline, limiting conclusions about previously exposed vaccinees. CD4 TCRs associated with the vaccine covered the entire spike protein, and the dominant responses were in regions 160-218 and 743-854.

The CDR3 runs 14 amino acids, cysteine and phenylalanine included. Here the CDR3 DNA is all that survives: 42 bases in frame from base 1. Reading the germline V gene (reference sequence) gives CDR1 LNHDA and CDR2 SQIVND. Relative to germline, V is 9 bases shorter and J is 9 bases shorter, with 21 bases between their ends. This specimen's time point label, per the study, means: baseline before first vaccination. Vaccinee samples came from UK trials COV001 and COV002, including a single-blind randomized controlled phase 2/3 trial of AZD1222 (ChAdOx1 nCoV-19) in healthy adults. For TCRbeta chain sequencing, PBMC samples from trial participants were taken at day 0 and at day 28 after the second dose. The CDR3 regions of human TCRbeta chains were analyzed by immunosequencing. As for the original processing: TCRs in the repertoires were matched against a reference library of SARS-CoV-2-specific TCRs that had been generated with the MIRA antigen-specificity platform. Breadth meant the fraction of unique TCRs that were SARS-CoV-2-associated, whereas depth meant the fraction of total T cells that were SARS-CoV-2-associated. Using the MIRA data, every spike-specific TCR was mapped to the spike region that the TCR reacted to and assigned to either a CD4 or a CD8 class. Log10-transformed breadth and depth values were compared by one-way ANOVA with Sidak's multiple comparisons tests. TCRdb took this table from immuneACCESS and kept in-frame rearrangements with V and J called. Such tables lack part of the clones; where checked against another copy, unresolved V genes explain under half of the gap, and the rest is unexplained. The DNA was the basis for D and trimming; V, J and clone size are from that table. This sample holds 73,000 or so clones; 80% to 90% were observed only once. The ten largest clonotypes hold roughly 5% of the sample.

As regards this clone: It has no known antigen specificity. Base qualities are not at hand, and no much larger clone is one base apart.

The input for sequencing was peripheral blood, taken on day 0 of AZD1222 vaccination. The sequence joins TRBV19 to TRBJ2-1; the D gene could be either TRBD1 or TRBD2, each agreeing at 5 bases. This clonotype was obtained from an adult in good health. The DNA sequence is given as TGTGCCAGCGCCGGGACCGGGCGGACCGTTGAGCAGTTCTTC. Translation gives CASAGTGRTVEQFF.